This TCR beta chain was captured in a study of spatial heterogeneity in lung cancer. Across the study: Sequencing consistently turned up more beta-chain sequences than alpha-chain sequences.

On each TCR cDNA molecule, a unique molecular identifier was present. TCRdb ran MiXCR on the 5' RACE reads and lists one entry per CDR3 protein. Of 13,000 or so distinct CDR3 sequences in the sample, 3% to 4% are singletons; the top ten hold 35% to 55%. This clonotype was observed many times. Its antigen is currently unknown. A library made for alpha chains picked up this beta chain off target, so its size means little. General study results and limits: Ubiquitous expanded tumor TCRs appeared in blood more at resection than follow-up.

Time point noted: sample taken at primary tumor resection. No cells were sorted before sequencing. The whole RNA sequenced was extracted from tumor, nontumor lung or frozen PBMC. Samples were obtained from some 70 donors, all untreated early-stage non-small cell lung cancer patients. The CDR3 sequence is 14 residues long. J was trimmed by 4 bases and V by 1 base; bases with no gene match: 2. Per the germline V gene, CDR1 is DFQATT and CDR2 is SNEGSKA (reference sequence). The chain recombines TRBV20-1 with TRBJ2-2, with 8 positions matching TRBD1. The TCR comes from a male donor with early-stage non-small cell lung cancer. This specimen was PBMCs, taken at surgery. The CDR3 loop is CSARATGVTGELFF. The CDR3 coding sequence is TGCAGTGCTAGAGCGACAGGGGTCACCGGGGAGCTGTTTTTT.